This entry is about one T cell receptor beta chain. Antigen unknown. The record originates from a study of T cells after yellow fever vaccination. Study summary: For low cell numbers, libraries were made with SMART-Seq v4 Ultra Low Input.

Study results and limitations: Clones from primary vaccination mostly reappeared after the booster (about 97% CD4, over 85% CD8).

Template switching by 5'RACE produced TCR cDNA, adding a universal primer site and UMIs. One entry per CDR3 protein, called by TCRdb with MiXCR from the 5' RACE reads. The sample comprises roughly 300,000 distinct CDR3 sequences, approximately 8% of which are singletons, and 17% rests with the top ten. The CDR3 covers 16 residues. The V end was cut by 4 bases, the J end by 0 bases, with 13 bases between. Per germline, CDR1 ENHRY and CDR2 SYGVKD. The source was PBMCs, collected about 41 days after the first yellow fever vaccination. This chain uses TRBV10-3 with TRBJ2-1; a possible D gene is TRBD2 (5 bases). This clonotype was obtained from a man aged 18 to 29 who received the YFV17D yellow fever vaccine. The CDR3, as DNA: TGTGCCATCAGTGCCTCGGGGAACCCCTCCTACAATGAGCAGTTCTTC. Its protein product is CAISASGNPSYNEQFF.